This T cell receptor beta chain came from a study of CD8 T cells in ankylosing spondylitis. From germline, CDR1 is MGHDK and CDR2 SYGVNS. Deletions cut 5 bases from V and 3 bases from J, with 14 bases between. The CDR3 runs 14 residues. As regards this clonotype: The antigen is undetermined. This sequence may be a read error, since a much larger clone differs from it by one base.

MiXCR, applied by TCRdb to the 5' RACE reads, yields one record per CDR3 protein. The data contain 450,000 to 550,000 distinct CDR3 sequences, about 5.7% of them singletons. The study, taken as a whole, reports: Reactive arthritis synovial fluid and blood previously showed some of these motif variants. Researchers reportedly found disease-linked clones significantly enriched in matched ankylosing spondylitis synovial fluid. Apparently characteristic of ankylosing spondylitis blood was a TCR beta motif (about eight highly homologous variants).

The specimen sequenced was blood, either unsorted or a sorted T cell fraction (not recorded which). This sequence was found in a male donor with ankylosing spondylitis. J is TRBJ2-7 and V is TRBV25-1; D is uncertain. The DNA for the CDR3 is TGTGCCAGCAGTACCCAAGGCAGTTACTACGAGCAGTACTTC. It specifies CASSTQGSYYEQYF.